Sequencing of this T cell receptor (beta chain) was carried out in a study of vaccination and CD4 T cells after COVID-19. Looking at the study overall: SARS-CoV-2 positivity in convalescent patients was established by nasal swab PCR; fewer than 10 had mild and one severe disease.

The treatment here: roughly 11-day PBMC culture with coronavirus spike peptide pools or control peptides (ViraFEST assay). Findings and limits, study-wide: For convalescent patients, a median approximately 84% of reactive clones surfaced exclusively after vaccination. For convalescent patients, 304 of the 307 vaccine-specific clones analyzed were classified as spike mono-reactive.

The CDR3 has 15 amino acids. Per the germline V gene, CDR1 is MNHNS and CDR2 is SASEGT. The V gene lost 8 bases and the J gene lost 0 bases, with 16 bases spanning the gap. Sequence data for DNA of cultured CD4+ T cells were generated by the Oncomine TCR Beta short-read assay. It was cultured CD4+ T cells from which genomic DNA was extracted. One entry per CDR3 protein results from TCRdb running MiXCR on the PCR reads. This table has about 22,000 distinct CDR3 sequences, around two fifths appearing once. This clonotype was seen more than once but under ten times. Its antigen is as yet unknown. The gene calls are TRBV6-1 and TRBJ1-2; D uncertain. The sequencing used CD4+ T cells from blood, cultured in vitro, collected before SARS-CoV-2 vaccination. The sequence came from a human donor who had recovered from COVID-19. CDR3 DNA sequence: TGTGCCAGCTCACATAACGTCGCAGCTAACTATGGCTACACCTTC. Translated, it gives CASSHNVAANYGYTF.